A single sample is the source of the 27 T cell receptor beta chains below, sequenced in a study of OX40 agonist ivuxolimab in advanced cancers. Only in-frame clones appear in the TCRdb table, and some are missing; sequencing was by immunoSEQ multiplex PCR. The sample contains 35,000 to 45,000 clones, about four fifths of which appear only once. The source was CD4+ or CD8+ T cells sorted from blood, collected in a trial of the OX40 agonist ivuxolimab. All receptors derive from an adult with an advanced solid tumor such as melanoma, head and neck, liver or kidney cancer.

V is TRBV18 and J is TRBJ1-2, with TRBD1 as a possible D gene (5 bases). V was clipped by 2 bases and J by 3 bases, with 16 bases between them. The V gene's germline CDR1 is KGHSH and CDR2 LQKENI. There are 16 residues in the CDR3. The CDR3 reads CASSPTGMARDYGYTF. CDR3 coding DNA: TGTGCCAGCTCACCAACAGGAATGGCAAGGGACTATGGCTACACCTTC.

The chain uses TRBV27 and TRBJ1-3, with a possible D match to TRBD1 (6 bases). V was shortened by 4 bases and J by 0 bases, with 13 bases between the two germline ends. The germline V gene has CDR1 MNHEY and CDR2 SMNVEV (reference sequence). This CDR3 comprises 16 residues. CDR3 nucleotide sequence: TGTGCCAGCAGTTCCTCGGGGGCCACCTCTGGAAACACCATATATTTT. This gives the protein CASSSSGATSGNTIYF.

This clone showed up just a few times. The gene calls are TRBV7-9 and TRBJ1-2; D is unclear. V dropped 3 bases and J dropped 7 bases, with 12 bases sitting between them. The CDR3 totals 13 residues. CDR1 and CDR2 (germline): SEHNR, FQNEAQ (reference sequence). Here the CDR3 reads CASSLVSGVGYTF. The CDR3 DNA follows: TGTGCCAGCAGCTTGGTATCCGGGGTTGGCTACACCTTC.

The rearrangement links TRBV9 to TRBJ2-3; 9 bases line up with TRBD1. The CDR3 is 15 amino acids. Germline values: CDR1 SGDLS, CDR2 YYNGEE. J gave up 2 bases and V 3 bases, and 4 bases lay outside the gene matches. For the CDR3, the DNA is TGTGCCAGCAGCGCGGGACAGGGTTTCACAGATACGCAGTATTTT. Its translation: CASSAGQGFTDTQYF.

This rearrangement joins TRBV4-1 to TRBJ2-7; no definite D call. Trimming removed 5 bases from V and 5 bases from J, with 10 bases in between. The CDR3 has 12 amino acids. Germline V gene lookup returns CDR1 MGHRA and CDR2 YSYEKL. CDR3 in amino acids: CASSGKPHEQYF. CDR3 nucleotide sequence: TGCGCCAGCAGCGGGAAACCCCACGAGCAGTACTTC.

V usage is TRBV6-1 and J usage is TRBJ2-7; 7 bases fit TRBD2. CDR3 size: 15 residues. Trimming cost V 0 bases and J 5 bases; bases outside gene matches: 7. Germline-derived CDR1 and CDR2 are MNHNS and SASEGT. The CDR3 DNA reads as TGTGCCAGCAGTGAAGCGGGAGCGGGGAACAACGAGCAGTACTTC. This gives the protein CASSEAGAGNNEQYF.

This clone was observed a few times. This chain uses TRBV28 with TRBJ2-1; tentative D call: TRBD1 (5 bases). The ends were cut back, 5 bases at V and 1 base at J, with 12 bases in the middle. In germline, CDR1 is MDHEN, CDR2 SYDVKM. CDR3 length: 15 amino acids. The DNA for the CDR3 is TGTGCCAGCAGTCCGCAGGGCCTATCCTACAATGAGCAGTTCTTC. It specifies CASSPQGLSYNEQFF.

This CDR3 reads CASSLKGSGRAETQYF. The CDR3 DNA follows: TGTGCCAGCAGCTTGAAAGGTAGCGGGAGGGCCGAGACCCAGTACTTC. This chain uses TRBV5-4 with TRBJ2-5; 11 bases fit TRBD2. The CDR3 contains 16 residues. Trimming cost V 1 base and J 5 bases; bases outside gene matches: 7. Germline V lookup: CDR1 SGHNT, CDR2 YYREEE (reference sequence).

The V gene is TRBV7-9, the J gene TRBJ1-2; D call uncertain. The germline gives CDR1 SEHNR, CDR2 FQNEAQ (reference sequence). The CDR3 sequence is 14 residues long. With 1 base removed from V and 5 bases from J, the gap between germline ends came to 11 bases. The CDR3 bases are TGTGCCAGCAGCTTAGGCGAGGCGGGATATGGCTACACCTTC. As protein: CASSLGEAGYGYTF.

The gene calls are TRBV5-1 and TRBJ2-7; TRBD2 might be the D (6 bases). Germline CDR1 SGHRS, CDR2 YFSETQ. V was clipped by 4 bases and J by 0 bases, with 11 bases between them. This CDR3 comprises 14 residues. This CDR3 is CASSPGLRSYEQYF. CDR3 bases: TGCGCCAGCAGCCCGGGACTTCGCTCCTACGAGCAGTACTTC.

This rearrangement joins TRBV5-6 to TRBJ1-6; tentatively, D is TRBD1 (6 bases). The V end lost 2 bases, the J end lost 8 bases, and 14 bases lay between the germline ends. The V gene's germline CDR1 is SGHDT and CDR2 YYEEEE. The CDR3 loop spans 15 amino acids. In DNA, the CDR3 is TGTGCCAGCAGCTTACCAGGGGAATGGGATTCACCCCTCCACTTT. Translated: CASSLPGEWDSPLHF.

The sample holds one count of this clone. The gene calls are TRBV5-4 and TRBJ2-1; D is unresolved. Germline loops: CDR1 SGHNT, CDR2 YYREEE (reference sequence). Trimming removed 0 bases from V and 5 bases from J, with 0 bases in between. The CDR3 is made up of 11 amino acids. CDR3 nucleotide sequence: TGTGCCAGCAGCTTGGACAATGAGCAGTTCTTC. This sequence encodes CASSLDNEQFF.

The chain is built from TRBV19 and TRBJ2-2; perhaps TRBD1 as D (5 bases). The V end lost 3 bases, the J end lost 0 bases, and 8 bases lay between the germline ends. Germline lookup yields CDR1 LNHDA and CDR2 SQIVND (reference sequence). The CDR3 loop spans 15 amino acids. The DNA of the CDR3 is TGTGCCAGTAGTATGACAGCCCCGAACACCGGGGAGCTGTTTTTT. Translation gives CASSMTAPNTGELFF.

The genes are TRBV10-3 and TRBJ2-7, with D unclear. The CDR3 runs 13 residues. V lost 2 bases to trimming and J lost 0 bases, with 5 bases between them. The V gene's germline CDR1 is ENHRY and CDR2 SYGVKD. The CDR3 loop is CAISETTSYEQYF. In DNA form, the CDR3 reads TGTGCCATCAGTGAGACTACCTCCTACGAGCAGTACTTC.

The V call is TRBV18, the J call TRBJ1-5; 8 positions match TRBD1. Germline V gene sequence: CDR1 KGHSH, CDR2 LQKENI. After removal of 6 bases from V and 2 bases from J, the junction contained 9 bases not matched to a gene. This CDR3 contains 16 residues. CDR3 in DNA: TGTGCCAGCTCTCGACAGGGGCATGGAGGCAATCAGCCCCAGCATTTT. Its translation: CASSRQGHGGNQPQHF. Variable domain in full (rest from reference TRBV18 and TRBJ1-5): NAGVMQNPRHLVRRRGQEARLRCSPMKGHSHVYWYRQLPEEGLKFMVYLQKENIIDESGMPKERFSAEFPKEGPSILRIQQVVRGDSAAYFCASSRQGHGGNQPQHFGDGTRLSIL.

The chain is built from TRBV4-1 and TRBJ2-3, with 8 positions matching TRBD2. J lost 3 bases, V lost 3 bases, and 14 bases had no gene match. The CDR3 covers 18 residues. Germline CDR1 reads MGHRA; CDR2 reads YSYEKL. The CDR3 DNA is TGCGCCAGCAGCCAGGGGGGGCTGGCGGGGGGCTCTACAGATACGCAGTATTTT. Translating it yields CASSQGGLAGGSTDTQYF.

This clone was seen more than once but under ten times. This chain links TRBV7-3 with TRBJ2-7; D not resolved. V was pared by 1 base and J by 4 bases, with 8 bases between. The CDR3 extends over 13 amino acids. Germline V gives CDR1 SGHTA, CDR2 FQGTGA. Here the CDR3 DNA reads TGTGCCAGCAGCTTAAGCCCGGATTACGAGCAGTACTTC. This codes for CASSLSPDYEQYF.

The chain carries TRBV9 and TRBJ2-3; TRBD2 matches 11 bases. The germline CDR1 and CDR2 sequences are SGDLS and YYNGEE. V gave up 4 bases and J gave up 2 bases; unmatched junction bases: 15. CDR3 length: 19 residues. The CDR3 loop is CASSPRLASGGLPTDTQYF. CDR3 DNA: TGTGCCAGCAGCCCAAGGTTGGCTAGCGGGGGGCTTCCCACAGATACGCAGTATTTT.

The chain couples TRBV5-1 to TRBJ2-5; no firm D call. V was pared by 0 bases and J by 5 bases, with 8 bases between. The CDR3 totals 13 residues. The germline V gene has CDR1 SGHRS and CDR2 YFSETQ. CDR3 nucleotides: TGCGCCAGCAGCTTGGGAATTAGGGAGACCCAGTACTTC. It yields the protein CASSLGIRETQYF.

The chain is built from TRBV6-6 and TRBJ2-1, with D possibly matching TRBD2 (6 bases). CDR1 and CDR2 (germline): MNHNY, SVGAGI (reference sequence). The CDR3 is made up of 15 amino acids. The V end lost 7 bases, the J end lost 6 bases, and 19 bases lay between the germline ends. The CDR3 nucleotides read TGTGCCAGCACCCCGGGGGTAGCGGTAACCAATGAGCAGTTCTTC. Translated, it gives CASTPGVAVTNEQFF.

This clone was seen once. The V call is TRBV7-6, the J call TRBJ1-3; D call uncertain. V dropped 1 base and J dropped 3 bases, with 13 bases sitting between them. CDR3 length equals 16 residues. Germline CDR1 and CDR2: SGHVS and FNYEAQ. The CDR3 region is CASSLVPDSGGNTIYF. The CDR3 DNA sequence: TGTGCCAGCAGCTTAGTCCCGGACTCGGGTGGAAACACCATATATTTT.

The chain links TRBV6-1 to TRBJ2-5, with D tentatively TRBD1 (5 bases). From germline, CDR1 is MNHNS and CDR2 SASEGT. The length of the CDR3 is 15 residues. The V end was cut by 3 bases, the J end by 1 base, with 12 bases between. The CDR3 DNA reads as TGTGCCAGCAGTGATCAGGGTGGCCCCCAAGAGACCCAGTACTTC. Protein product: CASSDQGGPQETQYF.

This clone has only one observation. The chain is built from TRBV7-2 and TRBJ2-5; TRBD2 matches 10 bases. V trimming: 5 bases; J trimming: 7 bases; junction bases outside the gene matches: 13. The germline CDR1 and CDR2 sequences are SGHTA and FQGNSA. The CDR3 covers 16 residues. Here the CDR3 reads CASSQTGSIAGGTQYF. The CDR3 DNA reads as TGTGCCAGCAGCCAAACAGGTTCAATAGCGGGGGGGACCCAGTACTTC.

The sample holds one count of this clone. V and J are TRBV18 and TRBJ2-1, with TRBD1 as a possible D gene (6 bases). The CDR3 extends over 14 amino acids. Trimming took 8 bases from V and 8 from J, leaving 19 bases between them. The V gene's germline CDR1 is KGHSH and CDR2 LQKENI. DNA for the CDR3: TGTGCCAGCACAAACCCTCGAGGGACACATGAGCAGTTCTTC. Residues: CASTNPRGTHEQFF. The entire variable domain, with the rest obtained from reference TRBV18 and TRBJ2-1, is as follows: NAGVMQNPRHLVRRRGQEARLRCSPMKGHSHVYWYRQLPEEGLKFMVYLQKENIIDESGMPKERFSAEFPKEGPSILRIQQVVRGDSAAYFCASTNPRGTHEQFFGPGTRLTVL.

In regard to this clone: The junction departs from the called germline gene at one end, perhaps through a read error. The CDR3 sequence: CASSPSGLAGRETQYF. Written as DNA, the CDR3 is TGTGCTAGCAGCCCCTCGGGACTAGCGGGACGAGAGACCCAGTACTTC. The chain joins TRBV7-7 to TRBJ2-5, with TRBD2 identical over 13 bases. Germline V lookup: CDR1 SSHAT, CDR2 FNYEAQ (reference sequence). CDR3 length: 16 residues. The whole variable domain, remainder taken from reference TRBV7-7 and TRBJ2-5, is GAGVSQSPRYKVTKRGQDVTLRCDPISSHATLYWYQQALGQGPEFLTYFNYEAQPDKSGLPSDRFSAERPEGSISTLTIQRTEQRDSAMYRCASSPSGLAGRETQYFGPGTRLLVL.

The chain uses TRBV30 and TRBJ2-6; the D gene is possibly TRBD1 (6 bases). The CDR3 loop spans 16 amino acids. Per germline, CDR1 GTSNPN and CDR2 SVGIG (reference sequence). With 3 bases removed from V and 0 bases from J, the gap between germline ends came to 12 bases. CDR3 amino acids: CAWSPGASSGANVLTF. CDR3 bases: TGTGCCTGGAGCCCAGGGGCCAGCTCTGGGGCCAACGTCCTGACTTTC.

The rearrangement links TRBV6-5 to TRBJ1-5, with D unresolved. This CDR3 spans 12 amino acids. Trimming left V 5 bases short and J 5 bases short, with 7 bases between. Germline V gives CDR1 MNHEY, CDR2 SVGAGI. This CDR3 reads CASSETHQPQHF. CDR3 DNA sequence: TGTGCCAGCAGTGAGACTCATCAGCCCCAGCATTTT.